This T cell receptor beta chain was obtained from a study of T cells in Graves' hyperthyroidism and ophthalmopathy. Study-level results: Median prediction lead before ophthalmopathy onset was 6.5 months with the model.

The germline V gene encodes CDR1 SGHTA and CDR2 FQGTGA. V dropped 0 bases and J dropped 7 bases, with 15 bases sitting between them. The CDR3 is 15 residues long. Amplification yielded TCR beta CDR3 regions, with RNA transcripts as the source. The HTBI primer set was used in a first-round RT-PCR of the TCR CDR3. TCRdb processed the multiplex PCR reads anew with MiXCR; each CDR3 protein has one entry. The profile shows around 660,000 distinct CDR3 sequences, approximately 42% of them singletons. A remark on this clonotype: Its antigen is unknown.

A patient was excluded if there was uncontrolled infection, other autoimmune disease, pregnancy or lactation. Orbital computed tomography and thyroid ultrasound, together with serum TRAb and thyroxine and clinical symptoms, were used for diagnoses. Sequenced material: peripheral blood or thyroid tissue (not recorded which). The chain has TRBV7-3 and TRBJ1-2; the D gene is possibly TRBD1 (5 bases). This receptor was taken from an adult man with Graves' disease, either hyperthyroidism or ophthalmopathy (not recorded which). For the CDR3, the DNA is TGTGCCAGCAGCTTAACCTCGGGACTGACGGGTGGCTACACCTTC. It encodes CASSLTSGLTGGYTF.